These 14 T cell receptor beta chains originate from one sample sequenced in a study of blood T cell repertoires in COVID-19. The table came from immunoSEQ multiplex PCR; TCRdb's copy has only in-frame clones and leaves some out. The table lists roughly 250,000 clones, around 82% of them singletons. The specimen sequenced was peripheral blood. These receptors came from a human donor with COVID-19, enrolled during active disease. The donor label of this sample is uncertain.

The genes are TRBV19 and TRBJ1-5; D is perhaps TRBD1 (6 bases). The CDR3 contains 14 residues. Trimming removed 7 bases from V and 7 bases from J, with 17 bases in between. Germline CDR1 and CDR2: LNHDA and SQIVND (reference sequence). The CDR3 DNA is TGTGCCAGTACTAGCCGTGGGGGCGGCCAGCCCCAGCATTTT. Amino acid sequence: CASTSRGGGQPQHF.

V gene TRBV6-2 or TRBV6-3 combines with J gene TRBJ2-7; TRBD2 is a possible D gene (6 bases). The CDR3 is made up of 18 amino acids. The germline V gene has CDR1 MNHEY and CDR2 SVGEGT. The V and J ends lost 2 bases and 4 bases respectively, with 24 bases between them. CDR3: CASSYPLRTTRSSYEQYF. The DNA of the CDR3 is TGTGCCAGCAGTTACCCGCTCCGGACTACCCGGTCGAGTTACGAGCAGTACTTC.

V is TRBV15 and J is TRBJ1-4; 7 nucleotides match TRBD1. The CDR3 is made up of 15 amino acids. J gave up 4 bases and V 1 base, and 3 bases lay outside the gene matches. Germline V CDR1 and CDR2: LNHNV, YYDKDF (reference sequence). In nucleotides, the CDR3 is TGTGCCACCAGCAGAGGACAGGGCTTTAATGAAAAACTGTTTTTT. This gives the protein CATSRGQGFNEKLFF.

The rearrangement links TRBV29-1 to TRBJ2-1; D not certain. This CDR3 comprises 14 residues. The V gene's germline CDR1 is SQVTM and CDR2 ANQGSEA. Between the trimmed V and J ends, which lost 3 bases and 6 bases, there was a span of 15 bases. CDR3 region: CSVEVTVFSNEQFF. The CDR3 DNA is TGCAGCGTTGAGGTTACTGTCTTTAGCAATGAGCAGTTCTTC.

The V and J genes are TRBV6-5 and TRBJ2-7, with 10 nucleotides matching TRBD2. CDR1 and CDR2 from the germline V gene are MNHEY and SVGAGI. This CDR3 is 13 amino acids long. The ends lost 6 bases at V and 10 bases at J; junction bases unmatched: 9. CDR3 sequence: CASSPPSGSDQYF. CDR3 sequence (DNA): TGTGCCAGCAGCCCCCCTAGCGGGAGCGACCAGTACTTC.

V and J are TRBV6-5 and TRBJ1-5, with 7 bases identical to TRBD1. The V and J ends lost 6 bases and 7 bases, in that order; junction bases with no gene match: 9. Germline CDR1 MNHEY, CDR2 SVGAGI. The CDR3 has 14 amino acids. This CDR3 is CASSILQGDQPQHF. CDR3 in DNA: TGTGCCAGCAGCATCCTTCAGGGGGACCAGCCCCAGCATTTT.

The genes are TRBV19 and TRBJ2-7; a weak D match, TRBD1 (5 bases). This CDR3 is built from 15 residues. V dropped 8 bases and J dropped 2 bases, with 19 bases sitting between them. Germline V gives CDR1 LNHDA, CDR2 SQIVND (reference sequence). CDR3 loop: CASASGHNGPYEQYF. The DNA for the CDR3 is TGTGCCAGTGCGTCAGGGCACAACGGTCCCTACGAGCAGTACTTC.

This rearrangement joins TRBV10-1 to TRBJ2-7; a weak D match, TRBD2 (5 bases). From germline, CDR1 is WNHNN and CDR2 SYGVQD (reference sequence). This CDR3 is built from 14 residues. V was cut by 4 bases and J by 8 bases, with 18 bases left in between. This CDR3 is CASSGTGGSTQQYF. The CDR3 DNA follows: TGCGCCAGCAGTGGGACTGGAGGATCTACGCAGCAGTACTTC.

The chain links TRBV28 to TRBJ1-1; 8 positions agree with TRBD1. The germline V gene has CDR1 MDHEN and CDR2 SYDVKM. This CDR3 spans 13 amino acids. V was pared by 6 bases and J by 6 bases, with 6 bases of the junction left unmatched. The CDR3 is CASSQTGVPEAFF. The CDR3, as DNA: TGTGCCAGCAGCCAGACAGGGGTCCCTGAAGCTTTCTTT.

V and J are TRBV4-3 and TRBJ1-4, with no clear D. Germline V gene lookup returns CDR1 LGHNA and CDR2 YSLEER. This CDR3 region has 13 residues. V was trimmed by 0 bases and J by 7 bases, leaving 6 bases between them. The CDR3 loop reads CASSQDRSEKLFF. The DNA of the CDR3 is TGCGCCAGCAGCCAAGATAGGAGTGAAAAACTGTTTTTT.

The chain employs TRBV6-6 and TRBJ2-2; 9 bases map to TRBD1. Per germline, CDR1 MNHNY and CDR2 SVGAGI (reference sequence). This CDR3 region has 13 residues. Trimming took 8 bases from V and 6 from J; bases not matched to a gene: 4. The CDR3 here is CASGDRAAGELFF. CDR3 DNA sequence: TGTGCCAGCGGGGACAGGGCCGCCGGGGAGCTGTTTTTT.

The chain carries TRBV7-6 and TRBJ2-2, with 7 nucleotides matching TRBD2. Looked up from germline, CDR1 is SGHVS and CDR2 is FNYEAQ. The CDR3 sequence is 15 residues long. With 0 bases clipped from V and 8 bases from J, the junction kept 6 bases outside the gene matches. CDR3 amino acids: CASSLAGGPLGELFF. The CDR3 nucleotides read TGTGCCAGCAGCTTAGCGGGAGGGCCTCTTGGGGAGCTGTTTTTT.

This chain connects TRBV5-6 to TRBJ1-5, with D uncertain. From germline, CDR1 is SGHDT and CDR2 YYEEEE. The CDR3 contains 14 residues. V lost 1 base to trimming and J lost 2 bases, with 7 bases between them. This chain's CDR3 is CASSLSSGNQPQHF. In DNA form, the CDR3 reads TGTGCCAGCAGCTTGAGTAGTGGCAATCAGCCCCAGCATTTT.

This clone was observed once. The V and J genes are TRBV6-5 and TRBJ1-4, with 8 bases matching TRBD1. Germline CDR1 and CDR2: MNHEY and SVGAGI. The junction had 10 bases not matched to a gene; V was cut back by 7 bases and J by 6 bases. The CDR3 runs to 15 residues. CDR3 bases: TGTGCCAGCACCAGGGTATCAGGGGGCGATGAAAAACTGTTTTTT. It is translated as CASTRVSGGDEKLFF.